This T cell receptor beta chain was recovered during a study of T cell responses to AZD1222 COVID-19 vaccine. Clones were read by immunoSEQ multiplex PCR, and TCRdb kept only the in-frame ones, dropping some. This table has 150,000 to 200,000 clones, around nine tenths appearing once. This clone has more than one count but fewer than ten. Its antigen is not identified. Whole-study findings and limits: Donors were mostly white British, more females; clonal diversity possibly underestimated. Targeting of unmutated variant regions was reportedly seen in nearly half of spike-specific TCRs. Spike-wide vaccine-associated CD4 TCRs dominated at 160-218 and 743-854.

The receptor was isolated from an adult in good health. Source: peripheral blood, taken on day 0 of AZD1222 vaccination.

CDR3 sequence reads: CASNTGGPLGAQYF. In DNA, the CDR3 is TGTGCCAGCAATACAGGAGGGCCCCTAGGGGCCCAGTACTTC. This sequence joins TRBV28 and TRBJ2-5; D possibly corresponds to TRBD2 (6 bases). The V and J ends lost 7 bases and 9 bases respectively, with 21 bases between them. The CDR3 is made up of 14 amino acids. From germline, CDR1 is MDHEN and CDR2 SYDVKM.